Presented here are 14 T cell receptor beta chains from one specimen sequenced in a study of beta chain features in type 1 diabetes. Every isolated RNA sample was fully reverse transcribed, so sequencing captured expressed TCRB transcripts. Repertoires were generated with immunoSEQ multiplex PCR, while TCRdb's copy carries only in-frame clones and drops some. The data hold a few hundred thousand clones, with roughly 11% observed a single time. Material: naive CD4+ T cells from blood. Receptors were obtained from a young woman in good health.

The CDR3 bases are TGTGCCAGCAGCGTAGCAGCGGGAGCGACCAAAGAGACCCAGTACTTC. Protein: CASSVAAGATKETQYF. This chain uses TRBV9 with TRBJ2-5; 8 nucleotides match TRBD2. The CDR3 covers 16 residues. Germline V CDR1 and CDR2: SGDLS, YYNGEE. V was pared by 0 bases and J by 3 bases, with 7 bases of the junction left unmatched.

This clone has only a few counts. The chain combines TRBV14 with TRBJ2-7; 10 nucleotides line up with TRBD1. J was trimmed by 3 bases and V by 4 bases; bases with no gene match: 3. The CDR3 contains 14 residues. Germline V gives CDR1 SGHDN, CDR2 FVKESK. In nucleotides, the CDR3 is TGTGCCAGCAGCCCTTGGACAGGGGGCTACGAGCAGTACTTC. Translating gives CASSPWTGGYEQYF. The full variable domain, completed using reference TRBV14 and TRBJ2-7, is EAGVTQFPSHSVIEKGQTVTLRCDPISGHDNLYWYRRVMGKEIKFLLHFVKESKQDESGMPNNRFLAERTGGTYSTLKVQPAELEDSGVYFCASSPWTGGYEQYFGPGTRLTVT.

The chain is built from TRBV18 and TRBJ2-3; 10 bases map to TRBD1. In germline, CDR1 is KGHSH, CDR2 LQKENI. J lost 5 bases, V lost 5 bases, and 7 bases had no gene match. The CDR3 is 15 residues long. The CDR3 reads CASSNRDRGEDTQYF. The DNA for the CDR3 is TGTGCCAGCTCAAACCGGGACAGGGGTGAAGATACGCAGTATTTT.

This clone appeared a few times. The rearrangement joins TRBV9 to TRBJ2-3, with 7 bases identical to TRBD2. CDR1 and CDR2 (germline): SGDLS, YYNGEE. The ends lost 0 bases at V and 2 bases at J; junction bases unmatched: 0. The CDR3 covers 14 residues. CDR3 coding DNA: TGTGCCAGCAGCGTAGGACTAGCCACAGATACGCAGTATTTT. Its translation: CASSVGLATDTQYF. Filled out from reference TRBV9 and TRBJ2-3, the complete variable domain reads DSGVTQTPKHLITATGQRVTLRCSPRSGDLSVYWYQQSLDQGLQFLIQYYNGEERAKGNILERFSAQQFPDLHSELNLSSLELGDSALYFCASSVGLATDTQYFGPGTRLTVL.

This chain connects TRBV28 to TRBJ2-3; 9 bases align to TRBD1. This CDR3 has 17 amino acids. Germline V gene lookup returns CDR1 MDHEN and CDR2 SYDVKM. J lost 5 bases, V lost 1 base, and 10 bases had no gene match. CDR3 nucleotides: TGTGCCAGCAGTTTATACAGACAGGGGGTCGGCGGAGATACGCAGTATTTT. Its translation: CASSLYRQGVGGDTQYF.

The chain uses TRBV7-9 and TRBJ2-6, with a weak D call TRBD2 (5 bases). The CDR3 is 15 amino acids. Trimming pared 1 base from V and 2 bases from J, leaving 6 bases between. The germline CDR1 and CDR2 sequences are SEHNR and FQNEAQ (reference sequence). The CDR3 reads CASSLGRAGANVLTF. The CDR3 nucleotides read TGTGCCAGCAGCTTAGGGCGGGCTGGGGCCAACGTCCTGACTTTC.

This clone was seen a handful of times. J is TRBJ2-5 and V is TRBV29-1, with 8 bases aligning to TRBD2. CDR3 size: 14 residues. V shed 7 bases, J shed 5 bases, and the junction held 12 bases outside the gene matches. The V gene's germline CDR1 is SQVTM and CDR2 ANQGSEA. This CDR3 is CSALGESGSETQYF. In DNA, the CDR3 is TGCAGCGCCTTGGGGGAGAGCGGGAGCGAGACCCAGTACTTC.

This sequence joins TRBV7-9 and TRBJ2-7; 9 nucleotides line up with TRBD1. Germline loops: CDR1 SEHNR, CDR2 FQNEAQ (reference sequence). The CDR3 loop spans 15 amino acids. V lost 5 bases, J lost 2 bases, and 7 bases stayed unmatched. CDR3 loop: CASSTVDRGAYEQYF. The CDR3 DNA reads TGTGCCAGCAGCACTGTGGACAGGGGCGCCTACGAGCAGTACTTC.

This clone was found a few times. The V gene is TRBV7-7, the J gene TRBJ2-1; maybe TRBD2 (5 bases). The CDR3 has 15 residues. Germline CDR1 is SSHAT and CDR2 is FNYEAQ (reference sequence). In nucleotides, the CDR3 is TGTGCTACCACTCCAATCCCGGGGTCCTACAATGAGCAGTTCTTC. Encoded protein: CATTPIPGSYNEQFF.

This rearrangement joins TRBV21-1 to TRBJ2-2; the D segment call TRBD1 is taken from the table without a DNA check. TRBV21-1 is classified as a pseudogene. The length of the CDR3 is 16 residues. As DNA, the CDR3 is TGTGCCAGCAGCAGAGTGGGACAGGTCCACACCGGGGAGCTGTTTTTT. It translates to CASSRVGQVHTGELFF.

The chain is built from TRBV19 and TRBJ1-1; 8 nucleotides line up with TRBD1. The CDR3 has 13 residues. The germline gives CDR1 LNHDA, CDR2 SQIVND (reference sequence). V was clipped by 6 bases and J by 1 base; unmatched bases: 1. The CDR3 region has the DNA TGTGCCAGTAGCGGACAGGGGAACACTGAAGCTTTCTTT. Protein sequence: CASSGQGNTEAFF.

CDR3 sequence: CASSITTQYF. The CDR3, as DNA: TGTGCCAGCAGCATCACAACCCAGTATTTT. The chain combines TRBV7-2 with TRBJ2-3, with D hard to call. The germline V and J ends were trimmed by 5 bases and 12 bases, with 9 bases remaining between them. Germline CDR1 and CDR2: SGHTA and FQGNSA. This CDR3 spans 10 amino acids. Full variable domain (missing parts from reference TRBV7-2 and TRBJ2-3): GAGVSQSPSNKVTEKGKDVELRCDPISGHTALYWYRQSLGQGLEFLIYFQGNSAPDKSGLPSDRFSAERTGGSVSTLTIQRTQQEDSAVYLCASSITTQYFGPGTRLTVL.

V and J are TRBV6-4 and TRBJ2-3, with 7 bases matching TRBD2. CDR3 length: 16 residues. V was pared by 0 bases and J by 1 base, with 4 bases of the junction left unmatched. The V gene's germline CDR1 is MRHNA and CDR2 SNTAGT. CDR3 region: CASSDSWTSRTDTQYF. The CDR3 region has the DNA TGTGCCAGCAGTGACTCCTGGACTAGTCGCACAGATACGCAGTATTTT.

The chain uses TRBV30 and TRBJ2-2; 7 bases line up with TRBD2. There are 16 residues in the CDR3. Germline CDR1 reads GTSNPN; CDR2 reads SVGIG (reference sequence). V lost 2 bases and J lost 0; bases outside the gene matches: 6. For the CDR3, the DNA is TGTGCCTGGAGTAGATCTAGCGGAGCGAACACCGGGGAGCTGTTTTTT. Its protein product is CAWSRSSGANTGELFF.